This TCR beta chain was identified in a study of response to subunit inactivated influenza vaccine. General study findings and limits: New T cells are recruited in small numbers by each seasonal influenza vaccination, according to the authors' suggestion.

TCRdb used MiXCR to reprocess the RT-PCR reads, holding one entry per CDR3 protein. The table shows under 750,000 distinct CDR3 sequences, with about 10% occurring only once. This CDR3 spans 15 amino acids. The germline V gene encodes CDR1 SGHVS and CDR2 FNYEAQ. V was shortened by 5 bases and J by 2 bases, with 16 bases between the two germline ends. Details on this clonotype: Antigen unknown.

The sequence was collected from a man between 50 and 59 years old who received an inactivated influenza vaccine. The chain combines TRBV7-6 with TRBJ2-7; D unclear. Sequencing was performed on PBMCs from blood, taken on the day of vaccination. The CDR3 here is CASSPRRQRTYEQYF. Here the CDR3 DNA reads TGTGCCAGCAGCCCCCGCCGGCAGAGAACCTACGAGCAGTACTTC.